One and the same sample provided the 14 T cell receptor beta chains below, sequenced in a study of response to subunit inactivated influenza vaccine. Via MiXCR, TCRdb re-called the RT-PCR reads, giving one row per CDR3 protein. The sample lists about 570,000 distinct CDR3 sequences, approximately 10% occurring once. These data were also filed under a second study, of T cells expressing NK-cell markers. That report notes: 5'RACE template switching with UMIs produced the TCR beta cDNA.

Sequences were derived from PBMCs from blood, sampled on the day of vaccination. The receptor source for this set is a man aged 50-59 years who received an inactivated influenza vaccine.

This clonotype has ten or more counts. The CDR3 sequence: CASSFTGVGNTEAFF. CDR3 nucleotide sequence: TGCGCCAGCAGCTTCACAGGGGTCGGAAACACTGAAGCTTTCTTT. This chain joins TRBV5-1 and TRBJ1-1; TRBD1 matches at 7 bases. In germline, CDR1 is SGHRS, CDR2 YFSETQ. The CDR3 is 15 residues long. J was trimmed by 2 bases and V by 2 bases; bases with no gene match: 6. Based on the CDR3 plus reference TRBV5-1 and TRBJ1-1, the full variable domain is KAGVTQTPRYLIKTRGQQVTLSCSPISGHRSVSWYQQTPGQGLQFLFEYFSETQRNKGNFPGRFSGRQFSNSRSEMNVSTLELGDSALYLCASSFTGVGNTEAFFGQGTRLTVV.

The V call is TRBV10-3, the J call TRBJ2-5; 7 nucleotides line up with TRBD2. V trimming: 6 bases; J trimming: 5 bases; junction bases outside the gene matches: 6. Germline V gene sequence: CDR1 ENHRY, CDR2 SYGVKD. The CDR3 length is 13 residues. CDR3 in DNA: TGTGCCATCAGGTCACGGGGGGAGGAGACCCAGTACTTC. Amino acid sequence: CAIRSRGEETQYF.

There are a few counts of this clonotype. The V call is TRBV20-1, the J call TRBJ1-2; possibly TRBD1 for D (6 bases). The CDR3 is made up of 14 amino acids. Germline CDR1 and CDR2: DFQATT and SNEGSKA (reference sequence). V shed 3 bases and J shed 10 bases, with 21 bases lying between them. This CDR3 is CSARPTGMGLLYTF. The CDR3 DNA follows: TGCAGTGCTAGGCCTACAGGGATGGGGTTACTCTACACCTTC.

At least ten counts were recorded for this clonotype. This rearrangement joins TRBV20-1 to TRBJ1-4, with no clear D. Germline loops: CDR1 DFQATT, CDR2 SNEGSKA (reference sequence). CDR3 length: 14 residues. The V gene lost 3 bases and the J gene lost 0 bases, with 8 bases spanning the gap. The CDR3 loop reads CSASFGPTNEKLFF. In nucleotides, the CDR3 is TGCAGTGCTAGTTTTGGCCCAACTAATGAAAAACTGTTTTTT.

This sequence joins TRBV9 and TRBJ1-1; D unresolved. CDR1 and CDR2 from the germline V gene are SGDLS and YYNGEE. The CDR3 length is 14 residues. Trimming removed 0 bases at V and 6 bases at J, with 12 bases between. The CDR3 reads CASSVGSGKAEAFF. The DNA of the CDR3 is TGTGCCAGCAGCGTAGGGTCAGGAAAAGCTGAAGCTTTCTTT.

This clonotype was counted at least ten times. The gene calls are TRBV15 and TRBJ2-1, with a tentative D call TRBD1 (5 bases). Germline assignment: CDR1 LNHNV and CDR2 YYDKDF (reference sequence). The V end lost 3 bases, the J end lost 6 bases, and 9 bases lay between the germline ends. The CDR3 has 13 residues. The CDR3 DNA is TGTGCCACCAGCAGTCGAAGGGGCAATGAGCAGTTCTTC. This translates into CATSSRRGNEQFF.

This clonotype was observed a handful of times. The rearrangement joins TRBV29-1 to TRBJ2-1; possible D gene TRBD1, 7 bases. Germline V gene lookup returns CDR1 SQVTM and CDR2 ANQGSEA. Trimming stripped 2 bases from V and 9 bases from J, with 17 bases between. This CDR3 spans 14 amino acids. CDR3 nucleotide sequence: TGCAGCGTTGAACCCCAAGGGGGCGGGACTGAGCAGTTCTTC. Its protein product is CSVEPQGGGTEQFF.

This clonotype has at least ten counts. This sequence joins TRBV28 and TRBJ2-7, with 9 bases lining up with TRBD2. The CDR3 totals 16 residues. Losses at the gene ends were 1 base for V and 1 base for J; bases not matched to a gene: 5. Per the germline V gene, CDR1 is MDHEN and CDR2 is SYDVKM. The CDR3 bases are TGTGCCAGCAGTTTATCGGGCGGGAGGGGATCCTACGAGCAGTACTTC. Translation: CASSLSGGRGSYEQYF.

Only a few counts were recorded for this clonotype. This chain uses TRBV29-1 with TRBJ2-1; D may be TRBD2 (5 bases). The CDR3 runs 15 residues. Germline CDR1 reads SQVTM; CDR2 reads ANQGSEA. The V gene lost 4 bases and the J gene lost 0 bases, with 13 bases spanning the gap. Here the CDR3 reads CSVVGGPSSYNEQFF. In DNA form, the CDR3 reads TGCAGCGTTGTCGGCGGGCCGAGCTCCTACAATGAGCAGTTCTTC.

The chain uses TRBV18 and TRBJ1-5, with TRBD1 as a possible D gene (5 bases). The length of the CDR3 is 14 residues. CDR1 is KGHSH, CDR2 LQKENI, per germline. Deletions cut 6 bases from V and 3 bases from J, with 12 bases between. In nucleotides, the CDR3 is TGTGCCAGCTCTCCCGGGACCTTCAATCAGCCCCAGCATTTT. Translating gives CASSPGTFNQPQHF. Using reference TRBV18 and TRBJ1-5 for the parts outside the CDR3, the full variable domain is NAGVMQNPRHLVRRRGQEARLRCSPMKGHSHVYWYRQLPEEGLKFMVYLQKENIIDESGMPKERFSAEFPKEGPSILRIQQVVRGDSAAYFCASSPGTFNQPQHFGDGTRLSIL.

The CDR3 coding sequence is TGTGCCAGCAGCGGGCCGGGACTAGCGTACGAGCAGTACTTC. This gives the protein CASSGPGLAYEQYF. The chain carries TRBV5-6 and TRBJ2-7, with 10 bases fitting TRBD2. The CDR3 extends over 14 amino acids. Per the germline V gene, CDR1 is SGHDT and CDR2 is YYEEEE. V was clipped by 4 bases and J by 4 bases; unmatched bases: 5.

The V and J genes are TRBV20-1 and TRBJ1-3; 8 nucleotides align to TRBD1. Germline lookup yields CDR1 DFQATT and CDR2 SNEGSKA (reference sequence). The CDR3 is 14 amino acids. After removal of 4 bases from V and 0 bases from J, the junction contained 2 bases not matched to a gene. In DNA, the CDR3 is TGCAGTGCTAACAGGGGGGGCTCTGGAAACACCATATATTTT. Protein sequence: CSANRGGSGNTIYF.

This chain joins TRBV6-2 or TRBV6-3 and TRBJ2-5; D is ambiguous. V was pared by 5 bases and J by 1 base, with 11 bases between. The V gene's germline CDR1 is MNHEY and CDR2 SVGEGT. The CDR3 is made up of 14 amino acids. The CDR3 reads CASSPRIIQETQYF. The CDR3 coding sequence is TGTGCCAGCAGTCCTCGGATAATCCAAGAGACCCAGTACTTC.

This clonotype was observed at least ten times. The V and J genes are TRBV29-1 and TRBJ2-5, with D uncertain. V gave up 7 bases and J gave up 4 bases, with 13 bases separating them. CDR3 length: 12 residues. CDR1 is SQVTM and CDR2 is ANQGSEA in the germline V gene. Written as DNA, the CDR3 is TGCAGCGGCCGGACCGGCGGAGAGACCCAGTACTTC. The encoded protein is CSGRTGGETQYF.